Listed below are T cell receptor beta chains from one sample, sequenced in a study of T cell changes during pregnancy in multiple sclerosis. Assay used: immunoSEQ multiplex PCR; TCRdb lists only in-frame clones, some missing. Among about 59,000 clones listed, 80% to 95% were seen once. The specimen comprised peripheral blood, sampled in the second trimester of pregnancy. The receptors shown here come from a female donor in good health, enrolled as a control in a pregnancy study. Each CDR3 is given with its conserved first and last residue. Each record gives: V gene, J gene, D gene, clone size, CDR3 DNA, CDR3 protein. The D gene is left open where the match is weak. Size is stated for part of the rows, as once, few or many counts, or as a class when the clone is expanded.

>TRBV27|TRBJ2-7|NA|NA
TGTGCCAGCAGTCGCTGGGATAGCGTGAGGACCTACGAGCAGTACTTC
CASSRWDSVRTYEQYF
>TRBV10-3|TRBJ2-1|NA|NA
TGTGCCATCAGCTGGGTAATGGGGCCAAGGAATGAGCAGTTCTTC
CAISWVMGPRNEQFF
>TRBV28|TRBJ2-7|NA|NA
TGTGCCAGCAGTTATCTCGACGAGCAGTACTTC
CASSYLDEQYF
>TRBV11-2|TRBJ1-6|NA|once
TGTGCCAGCAGCTTAGTTGACTCAGTTTACTATAATTCACCCCTCCACTTT
CASSLVDSVYYNSPLHF
>TRBV2|TRBJ1-5|NA|NA
TGTGCCAGCAGCCCGAGGCGGAGCCCTAGCAATCAGCCCCAGCATTTT
CASSPRRSPSNQPQHF
>TRBV11-2|TRBJ2-7|TRBD1|NA
TGTGCCAGCAGAGACCTTCGGGGACAGCTGACCTACGAGCAGTACTTC
CASRDLRGQLTYEQYF
>TRBV28|TRBJ1-1|NA|NA
TGTGCCAGCAGTTTATCCCCCCAGTCTGAAGCTTTCTTT
CASSLSPQSEAFF
>TRBV5-1|TRBJ2-7|NA|NA
TGCGCCAGCAGCTTGGGGACAGCGTCGATCGAGCAGTACTTC
CASSLGTASIEQYF
>TRBV2|TRBJ2-3|TRBD2|NA
TGTGCCAGCACGCCTAGCGGGGGTTTTGGGGATACGCAGTATTTT
CASTPSGGFGDTQYF
>TRBV7-9|TRBJ2-7|TRBD2|NA
TGTGCCAGCAGCCCTAAAGGCGGGGGGGCCTACGAGCAGTACTTC
CASSPKGGGAYEQYF
>TRBV14|TRBJ2-7|TRBD1|NA
TGTGCCAGCAGCCGGAAGCCGGGACAGGGGCCGTACGAGCAGTACTTC
CASSRKPGQGPYEQYF
>TRBV5-1|TRBJ2-7|TRBD2|once
TGCGCCAGCAGCGCGACTAGCGGGGGCTACGAGCAGTACTTC
CASSATSGGYEQYF
>TRBV7-3|TRBJ2-1|TRBD2|NA
TGTGCCAGCAGCTTAGGGCTAGCGGGATTGGATGAGCAGTTCTTC
CASSLGLAGLDEQFF
>TRBV5-6|TRBJ2-1|NA|NA
TGTGCCAGCAGCTTGGCCGAACCGACAGTCCTGGGGCAGTTCTTC
CASSLAEPTVLGQFF
>TRBV21-1|TRBJ2-4|NA|NA
TGTGCCAGCAGACGGACAGGGTTTGTGACCAAAAACATTCAGTACTTC
CASRRTGFVTKNIQYF
>TRBV7-2|TRBJ1-6|NA|once
TGTGCCAGCAGCTTAGCGCCCGGGAATTCACCCCTCCACTTT
CASSLAPGNSPLHF
>TRBV6-5|TRBJ2-3|TRBD1|NA
TGTGCCAGCAGCCCGGGACAGGGACCCACAGATACGCAGTATTTT
CASSPGQGPTDTQYF
>TRBV7-2|TRBJ1-4|TRBD1|NA
TGTGCCAGCAGCTCAAGACCTGACAGGGGGCCGAGAGAAAAACTGTTTTTT
CASSSRPDRGPREKLFF
>TRBV11-2|TRBJ2-7|NA|NA
TGTGCCAGCAGCTTGAACAGGGACGAGCAGTACTTC
CASSLNRDEQYF
>TRBV7-8|TRBJ2-3|NA|NA
TGTGCCAGCATCGACGGGAGTTCAGATACGCAGTATTTT
CASIDGSSDTQYF
>TRBV7-8|TRBJ2-1|TRBD2|NA
TGTGCCAGCAGCTTAACCGGAAAGACTAGCGGGAGGGCGAATGAGCAGTTCTTC
CASSLTGKTSGRANEQFF
>TRBV7-3|TRBJ2-1|TRBD1|NA
TGTGCCAGCAGCCCGCGACAGGGTGTCCATGAGCAGTTCTTC
CASSPRQGVHEQFF
>TRBV5-1|TRBJ2-7|TRBD2|once
TGCGCCAGCAGCTTGGCGGGGACTAGCGCTTACGAGCAGTACTTC
CASSLAGTSAYEQYF
>TRBV5-8|TRBJ2-7|NA|NA
TGTGCCAGCAGCTCCGTGGGTAGGGGCTACGAGCAGTACTTC
CASSSVGRGYEQYF
>TRBV5-1|TRBJ1-5|TRBD1|NA
TGCGCCAGCAGCTTCCAGGGGGGCAATCAGCCCCAGCATTTT
CASSFQGGNQPQHF
>TRBV11-2|TRBJ2-1|TRBD2|NA
TGTGCCAGCAATCTGTGGGGGGGCAATGAGCAGTTCTTC
CASNLWGGNEQFF
>TRBV6-4|TRBJ2-3|TRBD2|NA
TGTGCCAGCAGCCTAGCGGGAGTCCAGTATTTT
CASSLAGVQYF
>TRBV6-5|TRBJ2-3|NA|NA
TGTGCCAGCAGTACCCTGGGCGCTTCAGATACGCAGTATTTT
CASSTLGASDTQYF
>TRBV7-9|TRBJ2-1|NA|NA
TGTGCCAGCAGCTTAACCAGTAGCGCCTACAATGAGCAGTTCTTC
CASSLTSSAYNEQFF
>TRBV5-1|TRBJ2-1|TRBD2|NA
TGCGCCAGCAGCCCTGGCCCTAGCGGGTCACAGGGTCCGTTCTTC
CASSPGPSGSQGPFF
>TRBV7-3|TRBJ2-1|NA|NA
TGTGCCAGCAGCTTAAGCGGGGCTAGGGACAATGAGCAGTTCTTC
CASSLSGARDNEQFF
>TRBV7-3|TRBJ1-2|TRBD1|NA
TGTGCCAGCAGCACCGGACAGGGGTTAGGCTATGGCTACACCTTC
CASSTGQGLGYGYTF
>TRBV5-6|TRBJ2-1|TRBD1|NA
TGTGCCAGCAGTAATGACAGGGGGTCGTACAATGAGCAGTTCTTC
CASSNDRGSYNEQFF
>TRBV4-1|TRBJ2-6|NA|NA
TGCGCCAGCAGCCAACCCCCCCTCAGGACAGCTCTCTCTGGGGCCAACGTCCTGACTTTC
CASSQPPLRTALSGANVLTF
>TRBV18|TRBJ1-1|NA|NA
TGTGCCAGCTCACCGACCAGGGGTGGAAGGAACACTGAAGCTTTCTTT
CASSPTRGGRNTEAFF
>TRBV7-8|TRBJ1-2|NA|NA
TGTGCCAGCAGCGTCGGACTGATGACCAACTATGGCTACACCTTC
CASSVGLMTNYGYTF
>TRBV11-1|TRBJ2-7|TRBD2|NA
TGTGCCAGCAGCTTACAAACGGGAGGGCCTCCTAGGCAGTACTTC
CASSLQTGGPPRQYF
>TRBV18|TRBJ1-6|TRBD1|NA
TGTGCCAGCTCACTGCTCGGGACAGGGGGCGGTGATTCACCCCTCCACTTT
CASSLLGTGGGDSPLHF
>TRBV7-3|TRBJ2-7|NA|NA
TGTGCCAGCAGTCTAGACGGGTCCTACGAGCAGTACTTC
CASSLDGSYEQYF
>TRBV28|TRBJ2-7|TRBD1|NA
TGTGCCAGCAGGACGATCGGACAGGGGGCCTACGAGCAGTACTTC
CASRTIGQGAYEQYF
>TRBV5-4|TRBJ1-2|TRBD1|NA
TGTGCCAGCAGCTTACTATCGGACAGGGGGTTAAATGGCTACACCTTC
CASSLLSDRGLNGYTF
>TRBV6-4|TRBJ1-2|TRBD1|NA
TGTGCCAGCAGGCCCACAGGGGGCGATGGCGGCTACACCTTC
CASRPTGGDGGYTF
>TRBV5-4|TRBJ2-3|TRBD2|NA
TGTGCCAGCAGCTCTAGACTAGCGGAAAACACAGATACGCAGTATTTT
CASSSRLAENTDTQYF
>TRBV19|TRBJ2-5|NA|NA
TGTGCCAGTAGTATGGGGCCAGGGTCGGCGACCCAGTACTTC
CASSMGPGSATQYF
>TRBV6-5|TRBJ2-7|TRBD1|NA
TGTGCCAGCAGAAACGGGGACAGTGCACCCTACGAGCAGTACTTC
CASRNGDSAPYEQYF
>TRBV5-1|TRBJ1-2|NA|NA
TGCGCCAGCAGCTTGTGGGCGACAGGCCTTAACTATGGCTACACCTTC
CASSLWATGLNYGYTF
>TRBV6-5|TRBJ2-7|NA|NA
TGTGCCAGCAGTTACCCCTCGTCGGGATACTACGAGCAGTACTTC
CASSYPSSGYYEQYF